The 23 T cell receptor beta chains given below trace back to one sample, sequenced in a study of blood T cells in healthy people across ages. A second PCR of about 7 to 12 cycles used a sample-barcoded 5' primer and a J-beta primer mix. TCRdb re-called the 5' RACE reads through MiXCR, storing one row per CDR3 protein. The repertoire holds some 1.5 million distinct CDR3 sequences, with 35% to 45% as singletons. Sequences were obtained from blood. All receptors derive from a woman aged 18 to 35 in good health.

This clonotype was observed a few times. In DNA form, the CDR3 reads TGTGCCAGCACCAAAAGGGGAACAGGGTGGAACACCGGGGAGCTGTTTTTT. Residues: CASTKRGTGWNTGELFF. The V gene is TRBV6-2 or TRBV6-3, the J gene TRBJ2-2; D might be TRBD1 (6 bases). CDR1 and CDR2 from the germline V gene are MNHEY and SVGEGT. CDR3 length: 17 residues. The germline V and J ends were trimmed by 7 bases and 1 base, with 19 bases remaining between them.

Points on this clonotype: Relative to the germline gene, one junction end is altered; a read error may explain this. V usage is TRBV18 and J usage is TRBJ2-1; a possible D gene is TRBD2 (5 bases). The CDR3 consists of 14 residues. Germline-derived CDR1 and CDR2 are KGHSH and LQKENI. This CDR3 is CASPPPEARSEQFF. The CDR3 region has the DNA TGTGCCAGCCCACCACCGGAGGCTAGAAGTGAGCAGTTCTTC.

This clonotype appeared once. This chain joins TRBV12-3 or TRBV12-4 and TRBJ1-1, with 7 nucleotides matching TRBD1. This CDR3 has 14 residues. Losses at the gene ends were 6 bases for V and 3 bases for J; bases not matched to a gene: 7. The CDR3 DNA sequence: TGTGCCAGCAGCCGGACAGGAGACCACACTGAAGCTTTCTTT. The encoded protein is CASSRTGDHTEAFF.

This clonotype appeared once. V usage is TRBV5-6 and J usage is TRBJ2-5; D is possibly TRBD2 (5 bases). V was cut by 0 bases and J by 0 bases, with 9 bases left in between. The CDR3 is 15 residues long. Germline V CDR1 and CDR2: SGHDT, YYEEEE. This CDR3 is CASSLAGNHQETQYF. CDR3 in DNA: TGTGCCAGCAGCTTGGCCGGGAACCACCAAGAGACCCAGTACTTC.

The CDR3 sequence is CASSVDGVGELFF. The CDR3 region has the DNA TGTGCCAGCAGTGTGGATGGGGTCGGGGAGCTGTTTTTT. V usage is TRBV12-3 or TRBV12-4 and J usage is TRBJ2-2; D ambiguous. The CDR3 runs 13 residues. V was trimmed by 5 bases and J by 7 bases, leaving 11 bases between them.

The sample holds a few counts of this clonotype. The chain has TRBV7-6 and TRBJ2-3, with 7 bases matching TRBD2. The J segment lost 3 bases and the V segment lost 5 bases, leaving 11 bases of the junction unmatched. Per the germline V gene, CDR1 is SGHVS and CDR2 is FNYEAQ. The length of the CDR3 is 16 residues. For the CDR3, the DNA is TGTGCCAGCAGCCTCCAGGGAGCGGGACGTACAGATACGCAGTATTTT. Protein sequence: CASSLQGAGRTDTQYF.

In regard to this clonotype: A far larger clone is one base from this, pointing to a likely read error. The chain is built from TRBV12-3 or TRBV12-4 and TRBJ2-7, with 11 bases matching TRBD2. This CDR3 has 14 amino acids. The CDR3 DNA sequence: TGTGCCAACAGTTTAGGGACTAGCGGCTACGAGCAGTACTTC. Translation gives CANSLGTSGYEQYF.

The CDR3 protein is CASSLQGTSRTDIQYF. CDR3 nucleotide sequence: TGTGCCAGCAGTTTACAGGGGACAAGTAGAACGGATATACAGTATTTT. This sequence joins TRBV12-3 or TRBV12-4 and TRBJ2-3; D may be TRBD1 (6 bases). This CDR3 has 16 amino acids. The V end was cut by 2 bases, the J end by 12 bases, with 24 bases between.

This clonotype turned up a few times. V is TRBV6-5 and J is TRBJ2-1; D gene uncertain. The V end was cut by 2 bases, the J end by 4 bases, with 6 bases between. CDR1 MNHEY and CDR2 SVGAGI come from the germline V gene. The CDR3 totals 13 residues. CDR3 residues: CASSYDAYNEQFF. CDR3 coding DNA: TGTGCCAGCAGTTACGACGCTTACAATGAGCAGTTCTTC.

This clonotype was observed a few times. CDR3 protein: CSAREPGLSNQPQHF. CDR3 bases: TGCAGTGCTAGAGAGCCGGGACTGAGCAATCAGCCCCAGCATTTT. This sequence joins TRBV20-1 and TRBJ1-5; weak D call: TRBD1 (5 bases). CDR3 length: 15 residues. Germline assignment: CDR1 DFQATT and CDR2 SNEGSKA (reference sequence). V lost 0 bases and J lost 1, with 10 bases in between.

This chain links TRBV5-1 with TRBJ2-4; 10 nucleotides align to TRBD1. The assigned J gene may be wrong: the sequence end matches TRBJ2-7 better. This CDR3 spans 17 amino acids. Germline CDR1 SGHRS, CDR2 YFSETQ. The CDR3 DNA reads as TGCGCCAGCAGCCTCGCCCCAACCGGGACAGGGGTCTACGAGCAGTACTTC. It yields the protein CASSLAPTGTGVYEQYF.

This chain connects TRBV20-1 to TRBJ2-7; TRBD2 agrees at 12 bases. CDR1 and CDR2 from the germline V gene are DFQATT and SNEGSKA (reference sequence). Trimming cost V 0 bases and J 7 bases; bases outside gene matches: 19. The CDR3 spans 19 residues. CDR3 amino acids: CSAREKRGITSGGYNEQYF. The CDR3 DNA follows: TGCAGTGCTAGAGAAAAAAGAGGAATAACTAGCGGGGGGTACAATGAGCAGTACTTC.

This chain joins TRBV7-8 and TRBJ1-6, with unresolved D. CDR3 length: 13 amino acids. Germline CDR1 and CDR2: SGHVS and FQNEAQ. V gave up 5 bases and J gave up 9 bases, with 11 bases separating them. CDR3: CASSKSTTSPLHF. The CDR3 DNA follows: TGTGCCAGCAGCAAGAGTACGACTTCACCCCTCCACTTT.

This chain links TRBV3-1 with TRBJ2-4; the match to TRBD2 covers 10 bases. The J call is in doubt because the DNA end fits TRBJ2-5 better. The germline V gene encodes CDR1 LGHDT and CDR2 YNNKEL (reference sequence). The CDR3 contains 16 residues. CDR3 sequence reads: CASSLRASGSGKTQYF. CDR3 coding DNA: TGTGCCAGCAGCCTGCGGGCTAGCGGGAGTGGGAAGACCCAGTACTTC.

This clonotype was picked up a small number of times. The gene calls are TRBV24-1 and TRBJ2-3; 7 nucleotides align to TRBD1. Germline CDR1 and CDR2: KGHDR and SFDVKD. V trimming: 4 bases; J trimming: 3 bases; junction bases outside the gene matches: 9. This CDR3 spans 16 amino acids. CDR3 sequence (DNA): TGTGCCACCAGTGACCCCACAGGGGCCTATACAGATACGCAGTATTTT. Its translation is CATSDPTGAYTDTQYF.

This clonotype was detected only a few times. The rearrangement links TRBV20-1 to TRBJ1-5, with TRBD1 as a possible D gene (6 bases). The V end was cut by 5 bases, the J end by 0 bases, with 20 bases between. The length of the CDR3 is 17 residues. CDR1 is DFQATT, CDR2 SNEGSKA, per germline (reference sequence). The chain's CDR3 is CSAYDKSRGVSNQPQHF. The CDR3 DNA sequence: TGCAGTGCTTATGACAAATCCAGGGGAGTTAGCAATCAGCCCCAGCATTTT.

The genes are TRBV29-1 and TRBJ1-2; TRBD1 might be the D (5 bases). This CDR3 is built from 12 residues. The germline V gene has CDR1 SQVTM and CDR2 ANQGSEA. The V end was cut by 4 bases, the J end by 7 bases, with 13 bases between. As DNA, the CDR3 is TGCAGCGTTGCGGGCAGGGCCTGTGGCTACACCTTC. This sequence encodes CSVAGRACGYTF.

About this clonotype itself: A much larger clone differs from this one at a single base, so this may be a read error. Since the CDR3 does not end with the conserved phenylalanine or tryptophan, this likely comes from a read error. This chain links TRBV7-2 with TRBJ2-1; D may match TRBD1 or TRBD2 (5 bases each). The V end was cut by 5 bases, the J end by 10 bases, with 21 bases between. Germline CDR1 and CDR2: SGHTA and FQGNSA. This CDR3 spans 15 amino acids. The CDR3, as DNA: TGTGCCAGCAGCCCGTTATCTGCGTTAGGGGAGGAGCAGTTCTTA. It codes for CASSPLSALGEEQFL.

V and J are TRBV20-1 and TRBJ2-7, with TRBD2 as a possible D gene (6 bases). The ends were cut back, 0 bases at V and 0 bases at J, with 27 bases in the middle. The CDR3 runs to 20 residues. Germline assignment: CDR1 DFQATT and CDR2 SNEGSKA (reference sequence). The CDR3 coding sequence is TGCAGTGCTAGAGATTTCCAACCGGAGGGTAACAGCCAGAGCTCCTACGAGCAGTACTTC. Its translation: CSARDFQPEGNSQSSYEQYF.

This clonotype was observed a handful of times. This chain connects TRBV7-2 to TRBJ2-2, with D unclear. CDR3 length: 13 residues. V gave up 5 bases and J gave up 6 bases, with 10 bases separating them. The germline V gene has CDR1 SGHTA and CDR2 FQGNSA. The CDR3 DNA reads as TGTGCCAGCAGCGCTTATTATCCCGGGGAGCTGTTTTTT. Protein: CASSAYYPGELFF. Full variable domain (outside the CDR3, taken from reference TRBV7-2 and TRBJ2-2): GAGVSQSPSNKVTEKGKDVELRCDPISGHTALYWYRQSLGQGLEFLIYFQGNSAPDKSGLPSDRFSAERTGGSVSTLTIQRTQQEDSAVYLCASSAYYPGELFFGEGSRLTVL.

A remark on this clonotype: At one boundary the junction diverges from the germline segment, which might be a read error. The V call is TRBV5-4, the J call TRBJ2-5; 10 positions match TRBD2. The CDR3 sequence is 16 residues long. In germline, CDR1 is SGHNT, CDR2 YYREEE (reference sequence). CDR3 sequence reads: CASSFPSGRKNNEQYF. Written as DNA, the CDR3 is TGTGCTAGCAGTTTCCCTAGCGGGAGAAAAAACAATGAGCAGTACTTC.

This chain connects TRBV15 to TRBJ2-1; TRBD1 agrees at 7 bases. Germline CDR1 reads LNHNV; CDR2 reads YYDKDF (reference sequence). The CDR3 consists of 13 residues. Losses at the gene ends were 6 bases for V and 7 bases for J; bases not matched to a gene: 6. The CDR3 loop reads CATRRDRVNEQFF. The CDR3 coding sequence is TGTGCCACCAGAAGGGACAGAGTGAATGAGCAGTTCTTC.

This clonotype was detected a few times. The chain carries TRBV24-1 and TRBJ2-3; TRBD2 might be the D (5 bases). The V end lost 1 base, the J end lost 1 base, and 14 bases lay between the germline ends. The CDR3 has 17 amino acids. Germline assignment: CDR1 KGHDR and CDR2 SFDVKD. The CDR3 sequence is CATSDFEGTPRTDTQYF. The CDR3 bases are TGTGCCACCAGTGATTTTGAGGGTACACCTCGCACAGATACGCAGTATTTT.